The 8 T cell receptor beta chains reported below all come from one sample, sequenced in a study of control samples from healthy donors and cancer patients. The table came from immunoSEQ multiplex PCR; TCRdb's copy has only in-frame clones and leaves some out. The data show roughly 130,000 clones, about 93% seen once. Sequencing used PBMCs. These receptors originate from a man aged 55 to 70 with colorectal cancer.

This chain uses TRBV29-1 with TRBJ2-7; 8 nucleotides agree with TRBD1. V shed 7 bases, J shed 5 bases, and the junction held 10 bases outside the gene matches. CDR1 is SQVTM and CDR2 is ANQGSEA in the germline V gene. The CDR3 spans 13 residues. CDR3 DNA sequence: TGCAGCGCTGGGACAGGTGCTAGCCACGAGCAGTACTTC. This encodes CSAGTGASHEQYF.

This CDR3 is CASSQDSTGGSFGNIQYF. For the CDR3, the DNA is TGCGCCAGCAGCCAAGATTCCACAGGGGGCTCTTTCGGAAACATTCAGTACTTC. The chain recombines TRBV4-3 with TRBJ2-4, with TRBD1 identical over 9 bases. Looked up from germline, CDR1 is LGHNA and CDR2 is YSLEER. V was clipped by 0 bases and J by 6 bases; unmatched bases: 12. The CDR3 totals 18 residues.

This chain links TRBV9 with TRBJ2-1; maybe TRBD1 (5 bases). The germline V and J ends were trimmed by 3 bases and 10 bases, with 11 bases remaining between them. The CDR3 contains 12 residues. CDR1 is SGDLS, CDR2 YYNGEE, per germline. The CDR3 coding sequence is TGTGCCAGCAGCGCCTCCAGGGCCGAGCAGTTCTTC. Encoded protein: CASSASRAEQFF.

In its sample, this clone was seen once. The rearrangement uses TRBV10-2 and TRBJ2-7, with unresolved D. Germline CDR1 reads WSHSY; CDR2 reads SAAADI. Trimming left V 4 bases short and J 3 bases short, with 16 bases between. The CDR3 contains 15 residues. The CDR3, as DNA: TGCGCCAGCAGTGTAGCCGGCGAAGTCTACTACGAGCAGTACTTC. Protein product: CASSVAGEVYYEQYF.

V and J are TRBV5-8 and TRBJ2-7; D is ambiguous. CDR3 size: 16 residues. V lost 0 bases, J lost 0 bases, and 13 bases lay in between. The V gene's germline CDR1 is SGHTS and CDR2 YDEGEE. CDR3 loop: CASSLGVRVSSYEQYF. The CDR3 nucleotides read TGTGCCAGCAGCTTGGGGGTTAGGGTGAGCTCCTACGAGCAGTACTTC.

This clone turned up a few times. DNA for the CDR3: TGTGCCATCAGTGGTGGGGCCCCAGGGAGGGGAGAGACCCAGTACTTC. It specifies CAISGGAPGRGETQYF. The J gene is TRBJ2-5, the V gene TRBV10-3; 7 bases are shared with TRBD2. In germline, CDR1 is ENHRY, CDR2 SYGVKD. With V trimmed by 4 bases and J by 4 bases, 12 bases remained unmatched. This CDR3 contains 16 residues.

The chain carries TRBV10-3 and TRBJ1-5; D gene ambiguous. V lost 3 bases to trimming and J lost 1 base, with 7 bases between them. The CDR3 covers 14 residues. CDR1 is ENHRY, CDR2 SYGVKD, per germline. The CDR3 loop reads CAISDRASNQPQHF. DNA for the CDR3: TGTGCCATCAGTGATAGGGCGAGCAATCAGCCCCAGCATTTT.

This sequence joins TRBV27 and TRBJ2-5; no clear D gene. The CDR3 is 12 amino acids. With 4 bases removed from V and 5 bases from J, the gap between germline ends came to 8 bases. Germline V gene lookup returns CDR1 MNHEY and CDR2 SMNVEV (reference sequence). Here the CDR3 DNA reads TGTGCCAGCAGTTCCCAGTCGGAGACCCAGTACTTC. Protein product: CASSSQSETQYF.